The clone carrying this T cell receptor (beta chain) was seen more than once but under ten times. Time point meaning: pre-sensitization, week 0. Treatment of the sample: therapeutic diphenylcyclopropenone sensitization with weekly scalp DPC. The sample originates from a study of human T cells and chemical hapten exposure. As for the study in general: The study traced per-sample TCR yield variation mainly to small differences in pooled library volumes.

CDR3 size: 12 residues. The germline V gene has CDR1 MNHEY and CDR2 SVGEGT. With 6 bases removed from V and 8 bases from J, the gap between germline ends came to 14 bases. Separate cDNA molecules received unique molecular identifiers, which the library attached to them. TCRdb recomputed calls from the RACE reads with MiXCR, one row per CDR3 protein. Seen here are 200,000 to 300,000 distinct CDR3 sequences, 7.5% to 9% observed once, and the top ten hold 2.3%. This TCR derives from a woman aged 40 to 55 with alopecia areata. Some clones in this sample may be carry-over from other donors' samples. The sequences come from whole blood, collected in connection with sensitization to the hapten diphenylcyclopropenone (DPC). V is TRBV6-2 or TRBV6-3 and J is TRBJ2-7; D perhaps matches TRBD1 (5 bases). The CDR3 DNA sequence: TGTGCCAGCAGCCAAGACAGACAGAAGCAGTACTTC. Protein product: CASSQDRQKQYF.